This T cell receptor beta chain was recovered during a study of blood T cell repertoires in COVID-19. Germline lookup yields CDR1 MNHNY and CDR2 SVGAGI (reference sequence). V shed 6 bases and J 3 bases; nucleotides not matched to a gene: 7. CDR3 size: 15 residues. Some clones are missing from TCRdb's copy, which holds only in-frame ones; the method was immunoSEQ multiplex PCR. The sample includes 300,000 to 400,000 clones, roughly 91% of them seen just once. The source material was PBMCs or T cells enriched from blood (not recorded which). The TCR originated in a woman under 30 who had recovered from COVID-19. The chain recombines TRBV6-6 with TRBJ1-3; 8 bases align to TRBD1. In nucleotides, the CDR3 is TGTGCCAGCAGCCGACAGGGGATAGATGGAAACACCATATATTTT. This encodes CASSRQGIDGNTIYF.